The 24 T cell receptor beta chains given below trace back to one sample, sequenced in a study of spatial heterogeneity in lung cancer. Time point specified: blood at routine non-recurrence follow-up after resection. TCRdb reprocessed the 5' RACE reads via MiXCR and lists one record per CDR3 protein. The data contain under 45,000 distinct CDR3 sequences, approximately 8% of them singletons. Sequenced here: PBMCs, sampled at follow-up. Source of these receptors: a male donor with early-stage non-small cell lung cancer.

Ten or more counts support this clonotype. This sequence joins TRBV20-1 and TRBJ2-5; TRBD2 matches 8 bases. V was clipped by 4 bases and J by 4 bases; unmatched bases: 14. The CDR3 is 16 amino acids. Germline CDR1 DFQATT, CDR2 SNEGSKA (reference sequence). The CDR3: CSATGGVDNVGETQYF. DNA for the CDR3: TGCAGTGCTACGGGAGGGGTAGATAACGTCGGAGAGACCCAGTACTTC.

V usage is TRBV6-1 and J usage is TRBJ1-6, with 8 positions matching TRBD1. V shed 6 bases, J shed 10 bases, and the junction held 8 bases outside the gene matches. CDR1 and CDR2 from the germline V gene are MNHNS and SASEGT. The CDR3 sequence is 14 residues long. The DNA of the CDR3 is TGTGCCAGCAGGGACCAGGGGGCCAGGTCACCCCTCCACTTT. It is translated as CASRDQGARSPLHF.

Comments on this clonotype: A junction boundary mismatches the germline segment, possibly from a read error. The chain recombines TRBV27 with TRBJ1-2; D perhaps matches TRBD1 (5 bases). CDR3 size: 14 residues. CDR1 is MNHEY and CDR2 is SMNVEV in the germline V gene (reference sequence). This CDR3 reads CTSSSLEGTYGYTF. CDR3 sequence (DNA): TGTACCAGCAGTTCCCTAGAGGGGACCTATGGCTACACCTTC.

Many counts were recorded for this clonotype. The chain carries TRBV18 and TRBJ2-7; D perhaps matches TRBD1 (6 bases). Germline-derived CDR1 and CDR2 are KGHSH and LQKENI. Trimming stripped 5 bases from V and 2 bases from J, with 16 bases between. The CDR3 consists of 15 residues. The CDR3 sequence is CASSTGQLPPYEQYF. The CDR3 bases are TGTGCCAGCTCAACAGGACAGCTTCCACCCTACGAGCAGTACTTC.

There are many counts of this clonotype. The chain uses TRBV10-2 and TRBJ1-5, with D perhaps TRBD1 (5 bases). This CDR3 is built from 13 residues. Trimming took 5 bases from V and 2 from J, leaving 7 bases between them. Germline CDR1 reads WSHSY; CDR2 reads SAAADI. Here the CDR3 reads CASSKGGNQPQHF. CDR3 coding DNA: TGCGCCAGCAGTAAAGGGGGCAATCAGCCCCAGCATTTT.

The table lists this clonotype with many counts. The V call is TRBV6-5, the J call TRBJ2-1, with 11 bases identical to TRBD2. Germline V lookup: CDR1 MNHEY, CDR2 SVGAGI. With V trimmed by 8 bases and J by 7 bases, 7 bases remained unmatched. The CDR3 length is 14 residues. The CDR3, as DNA: TGTGCCAGCGGATTAGCGGGGGGGTATAATGAGCAGTTCTTC. Residues: CASGLAGGYNEQFF.

At least ten counts were recorded for this clonotype. The chain employs TRBV4-1 and TRBJ2-3, with TRBD2 matching 12 bases. CDR3 length equals 16 residues. The germline CDR1 and CDR2 sequences are MGHRA and YSYEKL. V gave up 1 base and J gave up 4 bases; unmatched junction bases: 3. The CDR3 reads CASSQGTSGAPDTQYF. CDR3 DNA sequence: TGCGCCAGCAGCCAAGGGACTAGCGGGGCCCCAGATACGCAGTATTTT.

This clonotype has ten or more counts. The V and J genes are TRBV10-1 and TRBJ2-3, with D perhaps assigned TRBD1 or TRBD2 (5 bases each). The CDR3 consists of 14 residues. Trimming cost V 3 bases and J 2 bases, with 9 bases left between them. Germline V gene sequence: CDR1 WNHNN, CDR2 SYGVQD (reference sequence). This CDR3 reads CASSEQDFTDTQYF. CDR3 bases: TGCGCCAGCAGTGAACAGGACTTCACAGATACGCAGTATTTT.

This clonotype occurred many times. The chain is built from TRBV30 and TRBJ2-1; 12 nucleotides match TRBD2. The CDR3 totals 14 residues. The V segment lost 4 bases and the J segment 9 bases; nucleotides outside the gene matches: 7. Germline CDR1 reads GTSNPN; CDR2 reads SVGIG (reference sequence). CDR3 coding DNA: TGTGCCTGGACTGGACTAGCGGGGTCTTCTGAGCAGTTCTTC. This codes for CAWTGLAGSSEQFF.

This clonotype was seen repeatedly, ten times or more. The chain couples TRBV7-2 to TRBJ2-1; TRBD2 might be the D (7 bases). This CDR3 is 16 amino acids long. V dropped 6 bases and J dropped 10 bases, with 25 bases sitting between them. Germline V lookup: CDR1 SGHTA, CDR2 FQGNSA. The CDR3 nucleotides are TGTGCCAGCAGTCAGCTGGGGGGGGCCTCCCCTACAGAGCAGTTCTTC. This translates into CASSQLGGASPTEQFF.

This clonotype was counted ten times or more. CDR3 bases: TGTGCCAGCAGTGAAGTTAGCGGGGGGCCCGATACGCAGTATTTT. This translates into CASSEVSGGPDTQYF. The chain uses TRBV6-1 and TRBJ2-3; TRBD2 agrees at 10 bases. Per germline, CDR1 MNHNS and CDR2 SASEGT. The CDR3 is 15 amino acids. The junction had 4 bases not matched to a gene; V was cut back by 1 base and J by 6 bases.

At least ten counts were recorded for this clonotype. CDR3 in DNA: TGTGCCAGCAGCTACCCCGGGACTAGTGAGCAGTTCTTC. Protein: CASSYPGTSEQFF. The chain has TRBV7-3 and TRBJ2-1, with TRBD2 matching 8 bases. Per germline, CDR1 SGHTA and CDR2 FQGTGA. The CDR3 spans 13 residues. V lost 4 bases and J lost 9; bases outside the gene matches: 5.

This clonotype was observed at least ten times. CDR3 amino acids: CAITKTSGGPANTGELFF. CDR3 bases: TGTGCCATCACCAAGACTAGCGGGGGGCCAGCGAACACCGGGGAGCTGTTTTTT. The rearrangement links TRBV10-3 to TRBJ2-2; 13 positions match TRBD2. The CDR3 runs 18 residues. V trimming: 7 bases; J trimming: 0 bases; junction bases outside the gene matches: 8. The germline CDR1 and CDR2 sequences are ENHRY and SYGVKD.

This clonotype was seen at least ten times. This chain links TRBV12-3 or TRBV12-4 with TRBJ1-3; no clear D. V was clipped by 3 bases and J by 0 bases, with 6 bases between them. The CDR3 is 14 amino acids. The CDR3 region is CASSFRSSGNTIYF. Written as DNA, the CDR3 is TGTGCCAGCAGTTTCCGCTCCTCTGGAAACACCATATATTTT.

This clonotype turned up a few times. The rearrangement links TRBV29-1 to TRBJ2-5; D is uncertain. The CDR3 runs 11 residues. Germline CDR1 SQVTM, CDR2 ANQGSEA. V shed 6 bases and J shed 1 base, with 6 bases lying between them. The DNA for the CDR3 is TGCAGCGTGGTAGCCCAAGAGACCCAGTACTTC. Protein: CSVVAQETQYF.

This sequence joins TRBV5-1 and TRBJ1-2, with D unresolved. CDR3 length: 12 residues. Trimming took 0 bases from V and 8 from J, leaving 8 bases between them. In germline, CDR1 is SGHRS, CDR2 YFSETQ. CDR3 DNA: TGCGCCAGCAGCTTGGGCTTGCAGGGCTACACCTTC. Translating gives CASSLGLQGYTF.

This clonotype was seen many times. The rearrangement uses TRBV10-3 and TRBJ2-7, with D possibly called TRBD1 or TRBD2 (6 bases each). Deletions cut 9 bases from V and 0 bases from J, with 12 bases between. Germline CDR1 is ENHRY and CDR2 is SYGVKD. The CDR3 has 13 residues. The CDR3 loop reads CAIPGGNSYEQYF. In DNA, the CDR3 is TGTGCCATTCCCGGGGGCAACTCCTACGAGCAGTACTTC.

This clonotype was detected ten times or more. J is TRBJ1-4 and V is TRBV7-9; 7 nucleotides match TRBD1. This CDR3 has 18 residues. CDR1 SEHNR and CDR2 FQNEAQ come from the germline V gene (reference sequence). The V and J ends lost 5 bases and 4 bases, in that order; junction bases with no gene match: 16. The CDR3 DNA follows: TGTGCCAGCAGCCCTGGAATCCAGGGGGGTTTCTTTAATGAAAAACTGTTTTTT. The encoded protein is CASSPGIQGGFFNEKLFF.

On this clonotype itself: Being one base from a much bigger clone, this may be a read error. This sequence joins TRBV5-1 and TRBJ1-1; D is unresolved. The CDR3 runs 14 residues. Deletions cut 4 bases from V and 5 bases from J, with 15 bases between. Germline CDR1 SGHRS, CDR2 YFSETQ. CDR3 nucleotide sequence: TGCGCCAGCAGCCAGAGACTCGAAGAGACTGAAGCTTTCTTT. Protein product: CASSQRLEETEAFF.

This clonotype was seen many times. The CDR3 bases are TGTGCCAGCAGCTTACCCACAGGGGTGAACACTGAAGCTTTCTTT. This gives the protein CASSLPTGVNTEAFF. The rearrangement links TRBV11-2 to TRBJ1-1; 7 bases align to TRBD1. V trimming: 2 bases; J trimming: 0 bases; junction bases outside the gene matches: 3. In germline, CDR1 is SGHAT, CDR2 FQNNGV. The CDR3 covers 15 residues.

This clonotype was detected many times. The chain carries TRBV12-3 or TRBV12-4 and TRBJ2-2; 10 bases map to TRBD1. The CDR3 is 15 residues long. Trimming cost V 4 bases and J 5 bases; bases outside gene matches: 4. CDR3 residues: CASSSRQGATGELFF. The CDR3 region has the DNA TGTGCCAGCAGTTCTCGACAGGGGGCGACCGGGGAGCTGTTTTTT.

This clonotype was seen once. This chain joins TRBV9 and TRBJ2-5; D unresolved. V gave up 0 bases and J gave up 2 bases, with 5 bases separating them. The CDR3 totals 13 residues. The germline gives CDR1 SGDLS, CDR2 YYNGEE. The CDR3 region is CASSVGWQETQYF. The CDR3 DNA reads TGTGCCAGCAGCGTAGGTTGGCAAGAGACCCAGTACTTC.

This clonotype was found many times. This chain links TRBV19 with TRBJ2-1; perhaps D is TRBD1 or TRBD2 (5 bases each). Deletions cut 5 bases from V and 8 bases from J, with 22 bases between. Germline CDR1 and CDR2: LNHDA and SQIVND (reference sequence). This CDR3 spans 16 amino acids. The CDR3 region is CASSPPGLSLGDEQFF. In DNA form, the CDR3 reads TGTGCCAGTAGTCCGCCGGGTCTATCCCTGGGGGATGAGCAGTTCTTC.

This clonotype appeared many times. The CDR3 DNA sequence: TGCGCCAGCAGTTCAACGTCGGGCACAGATACGCAGTATTTT. This codes for CASSSTSGTDTQYF. The chain has TRBV5-1 and TRBJ2-3, with D uncertain. The CDR3 runs to 14 residues. V lost 5 bases and J lost 1, with 11 bases in between. From germline, CDR1 is SGHRS and CDR2 YFSETQ. The complete variable domain, with remaining parts taken from reference TRBV5-1 and TRBJ2-3, reads KAGVTQTPRYLIKTRGQQVTLSCSPISGHRSVSWYQQTPGQGLQFLFEYFSETQRNKGNFPGRFSGRQFSNSRSEMNVSTLELGDSALYLCASSSTSGTDTQYFGPGTRLTVL.